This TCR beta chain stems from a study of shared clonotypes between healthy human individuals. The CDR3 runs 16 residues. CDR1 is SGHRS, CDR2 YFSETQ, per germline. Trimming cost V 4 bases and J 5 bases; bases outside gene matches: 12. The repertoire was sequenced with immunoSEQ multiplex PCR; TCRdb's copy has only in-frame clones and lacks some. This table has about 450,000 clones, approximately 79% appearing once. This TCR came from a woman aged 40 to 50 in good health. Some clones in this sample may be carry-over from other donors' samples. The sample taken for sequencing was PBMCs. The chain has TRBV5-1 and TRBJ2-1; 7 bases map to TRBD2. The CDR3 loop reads CASSQNLPGGDNEQFF. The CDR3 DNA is TGCGCCAGCAGCCAGAATCTACCGGGAGGAGACAATGAGCAGTTCTTC. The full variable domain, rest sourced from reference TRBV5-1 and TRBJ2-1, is KAGVTQTPRYLIKTRGQQVTLSCSPISGHRSVSWYQQTPGQGLQFLFEYFSETQRNKGNFPGRFSGRQFSNSRSEMNVSTLELGDSALYLCASSQNLPGGDNEQFFGPGTRLTVL.